This TCR beta chain stems from a study of CD8 T cells in ankylosing spondylitis. Points from the study as a whole: In synovial fluid and blood from reactive arthritis, some motif variants were previously reported. Those disease-linked clones were CD8+; they were also relatively rare in peripheral blood.

This clonotype was seen repeatedly, ten times or more. Its target is unknown. The germline V gene encodes CDR1 SGHVS and CDR2 FQNEAQ. With 3 bases removed from V and 3 bases from J, the gap between germline ends came to 12 bases. There are 15 residues in the CDR3. Libraries for TCR beta were made by quantitative 5'-RACE with molecular barcodes. In TCRdb, the 5' RACE reads were re-called with MiXCR into one record per CDR3 protein. The sample lists 200,000 to 300,000 distinct CDR3 sequences; 8% to 9.5% were seen once. The sequenced material came from blood, either unsorted or a sorted T cell fraction (not recorded which). The TCR sequence derives from a male donor with ankylosing spondylitis or in good health (not recorded which). The genes are TRBV7-8 and TRBJ2-1; D may correspond to TRBD1 or TRBD2 (5 bases each). The CDR3 DNA reads TGTGCCAGCAGCTTCAGGGAGCTCGACTACAATGAGCAGTTCTTC. Amino acids: CASSFRELDYNEQFF.